The 31 T cell receptor beta chains below come from one sample, sequenced in a study of blood T cell repertoires in COVID-19. The method was immunoSEQ multiplex PCR; TCRdb's version includes in-frame clones alone and lacks a portion of them. The repertoire includes 160,000 or so clones, 75% to 85% of them detected once, and roughly 0.6% sits in the top ten. Sequenced: peripheral blood. The receptor set was obtained from a man in his fifties or sixties with acute or convalescent COVID-19.

This chain connects TRBV7-2 to TRBJ2-2; TRBD1 agrees at 8 bases. Trimming at V came to 4 bases and at J to 0 bases, leaving 4 bases not matched to a gene. The germline V gene encodes CDR1 SGHTA and CDR2 FQGNSA. The CDR3 length is 16 residues. The CDR3 region is CASSSRTGTNTGELFF. CDR3 sequence (DNA): TGTGCCAGCAGCTCCCGGACAGGGACGAACACCGGGGAGCTGTTTTTT.

V and J are TRBV27 and TRBJ2-7; TRBD2 might be the D (5 bases). V shed 0 bases and J shed 7 bases, with 16 bases lying between them. The CDR3 is 15 amino acids. The germline gives CDR1 MNHEY, CDR2 SMNVEV (reference sequence). Here the CDR3 reads CASSLSQPGMGEQYF. Written as DNA, the CDR3 is TGTGCCAGCAGTTTATCGCAACCGGGAATGGGAGAGCAGTACTTC.

This clone was detected only once. This chain connects TRBV19 to TRBJ1-5; TRBD1 is a possible D gene (6 bases). CDR3 length equals 15 residues. V shed 7 bases and J shed 0 bases, with 13 bases lying between them. Germline CDR1 is LNHDA and CDR2 is SQIVND (reference sequence). This CDR3 is CASMTGDYSNQPQHF. The CDR3 DNA reads TGTGCCAGTATGACAGGTGATTATAGCAATCAGCCCCAGCATTTT.

The rearrangement links TRBV27 to TRBJ2-3; 8 bases align to TRBD2. Germline CDR1 is MNHEY and CDR2 is SMNVEV (reference sequence). The CDR3 extends over 15 amino acids. Trimming at V came to 4 bases and at J to 7 bases, leaving 10 bases not matched to a gene. CDR3 bases: TGTGCCAGCAGTTCCCGAGGACGGGGGGGCAATACGCAGTATTTT. Its translation: CASSSRGRGGNTQYF.

The V call is TRBV28, the J call TRBJ2-7; 10 positions match TRBD2. The CDR3 covers 16 residues. Per germline, CDR1 MDHEN and CDR2 SYDVKM. Trimming cost V 3 bases and J 5 bases; bases outside gene matches: 10. CDR3 sequence reads: CASSLVASGRRDEQYF. The CDR3 DNA is TGTGCCAGCAGTTTGGTCGCTAGCGGGAGAAGGGACGAGCAGTACTTC.

The genes are TRBV7-2 and TRBJ2-1; 10 nucleotides agree with TRBD1. Germline V gene sequence: CDR1 SGHTA, CDR2 FQGNSA. Trimming cost V 4 bases and J 2 bases; bases outside gene matches: 2. CDR3 length: 15 residues. CDR3 sequence: CASSYGQGAYNEQFF. The CDR3 DNA sequence: TGTGCCAGCAGCTATGGACAGGGGGCCTACAATGAGCAGTTCTTC.

CDR3 sequence reads: CASSLSGGASTQYF. The CDR3 DNA reads as TGTGCCAGCAGCCTCAGCGGGGGGGCATCCACGCAGTATTTT. The chain has TRBV6-4 and TRBJ2-3, with 10 nucleotides matching TRBD2. CDR3 size: 14 residues. V lost 6 bases to trimming and J lost 9 bases; unmatched junction nucleotides: 9. Per germline, CDR1 MRHNA and CDR2 SNTAGT.

The chain recombines TRBV27 with TRBJ1-4, with 7 bases identical to TRBD1. After removal of 4 bases from V and 8 bases from J, the junction contained 4 bases not matched to a gene. The CDR3 loop spans 13 amino acids. Germline V gene lookup returns CDR1 MNHEY and CDR2 SMNVEV (reference sequence). Here the CDR3 reads CASSSRQGEKLFF. In DNA form, the CDR3 reads TGTGCCAGCAGTTCCCGACAGGGCGAAAAACTGTTTTTT.

The chain carries TRBV4-2 and TRBJ1-2; a weak D match, TRBD1 (5 bases). The CDR3 has 13 residues. V was shortened by 4 bases and J by 1 base, with 7 bases between the two germline ends. Germline CDR1 reads LGHNA; CDR2 reads YNFKEQ. CDR3 sequence reads: CASSPGHNYGYTF. Written as DNA, the CDR3 is TGTGCCAGCAGCCCCGGACATAACTATGGCTACACCTTC.

V and J are TRBV7-6 and TRBJ1-3; D perhaps matches TRBD1 (6 bases). CDR3 length: 15 residues. The germline gives CDR1 SGHVS, CDR2 FNYEAQ. Trimming took off 5 bases at V and 0 bases at J, with 11 bases between the two ends. The CDR3 is CASSIRDNSGNTIYF. The CDR3 bases are TGTGCCAGCAGCATCCGGGACAACTCTGGAAACACCATATATTTT.

This chain links TRBV7-2 with TRBJ2-5, with D possibly TRBD2 on 5 matching bases. Trimming cost V 4 bases and J 1 base, with 7 bases left between them. The CDR3 covers 13 residues. Germline loops: CDR1 SGHTA, CDR2 FQGNSA. CDR3 coding DNA: TGTGCCAGCAGCTCTAGCCTCCAAGAGACCCAGTACTTC. Its translation is CASSSSLQETQYF.

This clone has only a few counts. As DNA, the CDR3 is TGTGCCAGCTCACCCCGGGACAGGGGTCGAGGCTACACCTTC. It codes for CASSPRDRGRGYTF. The V call is TRBV18, the J call TRBJ1-2; 10 positions match TRBD1. Germline V gene data show CDR1 as KGHSH and CDR2 as LQKENI. J gave up 8 bases and V 3 bases, and 6 bases lay outside the gene matches. There are 14 residues in the CDR3. The full variable domain, rest sourced from reference TRBV18 and TRBJ1-2, is NAGVMQNPRHLVRRRGQEARLRCSPMKGHSHVYWYRQLPEEGLKFMVYLQKENIIDESGMPKERFSAEFPKEGPSILRIQQVVRGDSAAYFCASSPRDRGRGYTFGSGTRLTVV.

The chain combines TRBV7-9 with TRBJ1-5; D perhaps matches TRBD1 (6 bases). Germline V gives CDR1 SEHNR, CDR2 FQNEAQ (reference sequence). The ends were cut back, 5 bases at V and 7 bases at J, with 12 bases in the middle. The CDR3 is made up of 13 amino acids. Here the CDR3 DNA reads TGTGCCAGCAGCCCAGGGGTAGGCCAGCCCCAGCATTTT. The encoded protein is CASSPGVGQPQHF.

The V call is TRBV5-1, the J call TRBJ1-1; no firm D call. The CDR3 has 15 residues. V was clipped by 4 bases and J by 1 base, with 14 bases between them. Germline-derived CDR1 and CDR2 are SGHRS and YFSETQ. CDR3 residues: CASSPGSNGNTEAFF. The CDR3 coding sequence is TGCGCCAGCAGCCCGGGGTCGAATGGGAACACTGAAGCTTTCTTT.

The J gene is TRBJ2-3, the V gene TRBV29-1; 11 bases line up with TRBD2. The CDR3 runs to 15 residues. V was clipped by 6 bases and J by 2 bases; unmatched bases: 7. Germline lookup yields CDR1 SQVTM and CDR2 ANQGSEA. In DNA, the CDR3 is TGCAGCGTGGCCTCGACTAGCGGGACCACAGATACGCAGTATTTT. It specifies CSVASTSGTTDTQYF.

CDR3 sequence (DNA): TGTGCCAGCAGCCAACACGCAGGGCAAGAGACCCAGTACTTC. It translates to CASSQHAGQETQYF. The chain links TRBV5-5 to TRBJ2-5; tentative D call: TRBD1 (5 bases). Trimming took off 4 bases at V and 2 bases at J, with 12 bases between the two ends. This CDR3 has 14 residues. Germline CDR1 is SGHKS and CDR2 is YYEKEE (reference sequence).

The chain employs TRBV7-6 and TRBJ2-1, with 10 bases aligning to TRBD2. The ends lost 5 bases at V and 8 bases at J; junction bases unmatched: 12. This CDR3 comprises 16 residues. The germline gives CDR1 SGHVS, CDR2 FNYEAQ. CDR3 nucleotides: TGTGCCAGCAGCAGGACAGGGACTAGCGAGGGCTATGAGCAGTTCTTC. Amino acid sequence: CASSRTGTSEGYEQFF.

This chain's CDR3 is CASSPTSSDTQYF. Written as DNA, the CDR3 is TGTGCCAGCAGCCCCACTAGTTCAGATACGCAGTATTTT. The gene calls are TRBV7-2 and TRBJ2-3, with a weak D call TRBD2 (5 bases). The CDR3 contains 13 residues. V lost 5 bases and J lost 4, with 10 bases in between. Looked up from germline, CDR1 is SGHTA and CDR2 is FQGNSA.

This chain links TRBV7-2 with TRBJ1-3, with 10 positions matching TRBD1. Germline V lookup: CDR1 SGHTA, CDR2 FQGNSA. J lost 1 base, V lost 5 bases, and 5 bases had no gene match. CDR3 size: 16 residues. The CDR3 DNA is TGTGCCAGCAGCAGACAGGGGGCGAAATCTGGAAACACCATATATTTT. Protein: CASSRQGAKSGNTIYF.

This clone was seen only once. V is TRBV27 and J is TRBJ1-1; no firm D call. Germline CDR1 MNHEY, CDR2 SMNVEV (reference sequence). CDR3 length: 15 residues. Trimming shortened V by 5 bases and J by 0 bases, and 13 bases separated the two germline ends. The CDR3 sequence: CASSAQYILNTEAFF. CDR3 bases: TGTGCCAGCAGTGCCCAATACATATTGAACACTGAAGCTTTCTTT.

The chain uses TRBV5-5 and TRBJ2-3; the D gene is possibly TRBD1 (6 bases). The length of the CDR3 is 15 residues. Trimming left V 5 bases short and J 3 bases short, with 16 bases between. Germline V gene sequence: CDR1 SGHKS, CDR2 YYEKEE (reference sequence). The CDR3 loop reads CASRLDRPATDTQYF. The CDR3 DNA reads as TGTGCCAGCAGACTTGACAGGCCGGCTACAGATACGCAGTATTTT.

The chain couples TRBV6-2 or TRBV6-3 to TRBJ2-3, with 10 bases that match TRBD2. Germline assignment: CDR1 MNHEY and CDR2 SVGEGT. This CDR3 region has 18 residues. V trimming: 2 bases; J trimming: 0 bases; junction bases outside the gene matches: 8. The CDR3 is CASSYVPSGSWSTDTQYF. The CDR3 region has the DNA TGTGCCAGCAGTTACGTGCCTAGCGGGAGTTGGAGCACAGATACGCAGTATTTT.

The genes are TRBV3-1 (or the pseudogene TRBV3-2) and TRBJ1-2, with D uncertain. V was clipped by 1 base and J by 14 bases, with 14 bases between them. The CDR3 runs to 12 residues. Germline V gene sequence: CDR1 LGHDT, CDR2 YNNKEL (reference sequence). In DNA form, the CDR3 reads TGTGCCAGCAGCCAAGGATACGAGGGTGAGACCTTC. Its protein is CASSQGYEGETF.

The chain combines TRBV14 with TRBJ2-2; D remains ambiguous. Trimming left V 0 bases short and J 6 bases short, with 11 bases between. Germline CDR1 is SGHDN and CDR2 is FVKESK. The CDR3 extends over 15 amino acids. The CDR3 DNA sequence: TGTGCCAGCAGCCAAGATCTCCCGGGTTCCGGGGAGCTGTTTTTT. This gives the protein CASSQDLPGSGELFF.

V gene TRBV4-3 combines with J gene TRBJ1-5; D may be TRBD1 (5 bases). V gave up 0 bases and J gave up 2 bases, with 8 bases separating them. Germline CDR1 is LGHNA and CDR2 is YSLEER. CDR3 length: 15 residues. CDR3 sequence: CASSQDPGRNQPQHF. In DNA, the CDR3 is TGCGCCAGCAGCCAAGATCCAGGGCGCAATCAGCCCCAGCATTTT.

CDR3 nucleotides: TGTGCCAGCAGCTTGGCATTGGCCTCTGGAAACACCATATATTTT. Translation: CASSLALASGNTIYF. The chain links TRBV5-4 to TRBJ1-3; D is unresolved. Germline CDR1 is SGHNT and CDR2 is YYREEE (reference sequence). The CDR3 consists of 15 residues. The germline V and J ends were trimmed by 0 bases and 0 bases, with 7 bases remaining between them.

This clone was seen more than once but under ten times. The chain combines TRBV6-1 with TRBJ2-1; D uncertain. V was cut by 1 base and J by 15 bases, with 16 bases left in between. Germline CDR1 reads MNHNS; CDR2 reads SASEGT. The length of the CDR3 is 13 residues. The chain's CDR3 is CASSEGQQSTGFF. Written as DNA, the CDR3 is TGTGCCAGCAGTGAAGGTCAACAGTCAACCGGGTTCTTC.

This clone has only one observation. The chain employs TRBV6-4 and TRBJ2-7, with 10 bases lining up with TRBD2. With V trimmed by 6 bases and J by 0 bases, 14 bases remained unmatched. The length of the CDR3 is 18 residues. CDR1 is MRHNA, CDR2 SNTAGT, per germline. In nucleotides, the CDR3 is TGTGCCAGCAGGCCAGCGGGAGGGCCTGGGATGAGCTCCTACGAGCAGTACTTC. Translation gives CASRPAGGPGMSSYEQYF.

This clone has a handful of counts. The CDR3 here is CASSPPGQGAYEQYF. The CDR3 DNA sequence: TGTGCCAGCAGTCCTCCGGGACAGGGGGCTTACGAGCAGTACTTC. This chain joins TRBV27 and TRBJ2-7, with 12 positions matching TRBD1. Per the germline V gene, CDR1 is MNHEY and CDR2 is SMNVEV (reference sequence). The junction had 6 bases not matched to a gene; V was cut back by 5 bases and J by 4 bases. The CDR3 extends over 15 amino acids.

This clone was seen a few times. This rearrangement joins TRBV3-1 (or the pseudogene TRBV3-2) to TRBJ2-1; 15 nucleotides line up with TRBD2. Per the germline V gene, CDR1 is LGHDT and CDR2 is YNNKEL (reference sequence). This CDR3 has 15 residues. The V and J ends lost 3 bases and 8 bases, in that order; junction bases with no gene match: 2. The CDR3: CASSQGTSGGYEQFF. The CDR3 nucleotides are TGTGCCAGCAGCCAGGGGACTAGCGGGGGGTATGAGCAGTTCTTC.

The chain joins TRBV6-5 to TRBJ1-5; 11 nucleotides line up with TRBD1. CDR1 and CDR2 from the germline V gene are MNHEY and SVGAGI. This CDR3 has 15 amino acids. Losses at the gene ends were 6 bases for V and 4 bases for J; bases not matched to a gene: 5. Here the CDR3 reads CASRKGQGANQPQHF. CDR3 in DNA: TGTGCCAGCAGGAAAGGACAGGGGGCAAATCAGCCCCAGCATTTT.